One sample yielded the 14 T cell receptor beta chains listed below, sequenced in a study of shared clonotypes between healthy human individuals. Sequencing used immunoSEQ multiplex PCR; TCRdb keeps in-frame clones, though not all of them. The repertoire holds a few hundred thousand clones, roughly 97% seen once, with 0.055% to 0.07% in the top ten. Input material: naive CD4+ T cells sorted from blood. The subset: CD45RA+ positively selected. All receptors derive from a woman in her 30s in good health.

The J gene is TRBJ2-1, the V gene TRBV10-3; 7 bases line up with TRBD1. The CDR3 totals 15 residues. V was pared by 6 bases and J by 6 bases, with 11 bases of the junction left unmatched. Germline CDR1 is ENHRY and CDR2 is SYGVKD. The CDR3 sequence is CAIRDLGGLGNEQFF. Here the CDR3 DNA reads TGTGCCATCAGAGACTTAGGGGGCTTGGGCAATGAGCAGTTCTTC.

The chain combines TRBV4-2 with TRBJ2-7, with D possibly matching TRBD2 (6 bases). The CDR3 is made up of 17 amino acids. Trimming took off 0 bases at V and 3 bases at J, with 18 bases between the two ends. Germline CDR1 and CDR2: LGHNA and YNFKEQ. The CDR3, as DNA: TGTGCCAGCAGCCAAGATTACCTCGGGGACTCCAACTACGAGCAGTACTTC. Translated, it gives CASSQDYLGDSNYEQYF.

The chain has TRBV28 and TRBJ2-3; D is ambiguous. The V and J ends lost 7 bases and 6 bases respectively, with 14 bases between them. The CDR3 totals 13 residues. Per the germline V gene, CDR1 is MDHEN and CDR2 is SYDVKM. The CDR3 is CASIPGSGDTQYF. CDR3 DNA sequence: TGTGCCAGCATCCCGGGTTCCGGGGATACGCAGTATTTT.

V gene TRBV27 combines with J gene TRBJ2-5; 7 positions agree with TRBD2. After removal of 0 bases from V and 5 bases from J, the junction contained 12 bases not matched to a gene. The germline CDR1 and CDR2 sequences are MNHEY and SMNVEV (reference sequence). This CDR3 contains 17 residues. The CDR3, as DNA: TGTGCCAGCAGTTTATCCAGGGCTAGCGGAGTGTCGGAGACCCAGTACTTC. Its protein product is CASSLSRASGVSETQYF.

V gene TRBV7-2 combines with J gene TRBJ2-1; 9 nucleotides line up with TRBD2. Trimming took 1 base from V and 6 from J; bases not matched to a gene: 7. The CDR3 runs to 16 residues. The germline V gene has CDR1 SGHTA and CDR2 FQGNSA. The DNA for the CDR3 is TGTGCCAGCAGCTTAGTGGCGGGAGGGGTTGGCAATGAGCAGTTCTTC. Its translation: CASSLVAGGVGNEQFF.

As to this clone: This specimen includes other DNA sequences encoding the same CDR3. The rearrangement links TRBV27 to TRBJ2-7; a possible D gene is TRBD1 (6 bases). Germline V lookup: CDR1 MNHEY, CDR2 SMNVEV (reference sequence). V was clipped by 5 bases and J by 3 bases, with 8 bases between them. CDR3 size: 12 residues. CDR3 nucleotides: TGTGCCAGCAGTCGAGGGGGCTACGAGCAGTACTTC. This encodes CASSRGGYEQYF.

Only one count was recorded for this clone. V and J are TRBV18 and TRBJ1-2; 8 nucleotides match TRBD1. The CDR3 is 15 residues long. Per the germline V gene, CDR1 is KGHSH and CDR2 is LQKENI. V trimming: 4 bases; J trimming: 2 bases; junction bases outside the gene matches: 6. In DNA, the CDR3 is TGTGCCAGCTCACGACCGGGACAGGAAAACTATGGCTACACCTTC. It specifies CASSRPGQENYGYTF.

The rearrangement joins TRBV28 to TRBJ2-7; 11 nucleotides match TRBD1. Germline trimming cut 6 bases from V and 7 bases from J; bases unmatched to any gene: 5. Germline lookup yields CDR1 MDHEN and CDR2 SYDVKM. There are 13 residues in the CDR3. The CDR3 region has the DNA TGTGCCAGCAGGACCGGACAGGGGGCAGAGCAGTACTTC. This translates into CASRTGQGAEQYF.

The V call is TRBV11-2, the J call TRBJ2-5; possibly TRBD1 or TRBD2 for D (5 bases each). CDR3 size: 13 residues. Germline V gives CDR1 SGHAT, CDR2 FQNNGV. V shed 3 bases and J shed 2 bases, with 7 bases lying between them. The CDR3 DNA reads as TGTGCCAGCAGCTTTTGGGGGCAAGAGACCCAGTACTTC. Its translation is CASSFWGQETQYF.

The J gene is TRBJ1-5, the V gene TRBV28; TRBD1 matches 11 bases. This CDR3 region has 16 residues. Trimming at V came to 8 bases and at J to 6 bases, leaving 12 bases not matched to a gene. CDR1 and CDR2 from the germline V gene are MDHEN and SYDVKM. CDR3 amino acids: CASYSSGTGGVQPQHF. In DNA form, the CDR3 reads TGTGCCAGCTACTCGTCCGGGACAGGGGGGGTTCAGCCCCAGCATTTT.

The CDR3 coding sequence is TGTGCCAGCAGAAACCGGGACGGAACTTACTACGAGCAGTACTTC. Protein sequence: CASRNRDGTYYEQYF. J is TRBJ2-7 and V is TRBV6-6; D may correspond to TRBD1 or TRBD2 (5 bases each). The CDR3 sequence is 15 residues long. Germline loops: CDR1 MNHNY, CDR2 SVGAGI (reference sequence). The V and J ends lost 6 bases and 3 bases respectively, with 18 bases between them.

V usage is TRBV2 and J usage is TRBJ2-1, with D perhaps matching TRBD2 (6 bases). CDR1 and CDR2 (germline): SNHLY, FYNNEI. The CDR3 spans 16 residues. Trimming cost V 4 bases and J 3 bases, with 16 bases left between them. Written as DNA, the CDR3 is TGTGCCAGCAGTGGAGATGGGTGGGAGGACTACAATGAGCAGTTCTTC. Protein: CASSGDGWEDYNEQFF.

CDR3 amino acids: CSARGTAQYF. The CDR3 DNA reads as TGCAGTGCTAGAGGCACGGCCCAGTACTTC. The chain couples TRBV20-1 to TRBJ2-5, with D uncertain. Germline V gene sequence: CDR1 DFQATT, CDR2 SNEGSKA (reference sequence). The CDR3 sequence is 10 residues long. Trimming shortened V by 1 base and J by 9 bases, and 6 bases separated the two germline ends.

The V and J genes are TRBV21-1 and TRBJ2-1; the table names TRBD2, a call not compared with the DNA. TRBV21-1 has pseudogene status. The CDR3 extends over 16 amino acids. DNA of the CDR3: TGTGCCAGCAGCAACTGCCGGACTAGTAACCCCAATGAGCAGTTCTTC. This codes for CASSNCRTSNPNEQFF.